The following is a T cell receptor beta chain sequence with its context. The CDR3 covers 17 residues. Per germline, CDR1 SGHAT and CDR2 FQNNGV. V lost 6 bases to trimming and J lost 5 bases; unmatched junction nucleotides: 13. The source of the sample is a study of early T cells in non-severe SARS-CoV-2 infection. Each cDNA molecule carried a unique molecular identifier. TCRdb processed the 5' RACE reads anew with MiXCR; each CDR3 protein has one entry. This sample has around 70,000 distinct CDR3 sequences, with 10% to 15% found just once. The sequenced material came from whole blood. The receptor was derived from an adult who was a healthcare worker with PCR-confirmed SARS-CoV-2 infection or an uninfected control (not recorded which). This chain uses TRBV11-2 with TRBJ2-2; 9 positions agree with TRBD1. In DNA, the CDR3 is TGTGCCAGCAGGAGGAACACCGGGACAGGGCGAACCGGGGAGCTGTTTTTT. Translating gives CASRRNTGTGRTGELFF. Variable domain in full (rest from reference TRBV11-2 and TRBJ2-2): EAGVAQSPRYKIIEKRQSVAFWCNPISGHATLYWYQQILGQGPKLLIQFQNNGVVDDSQLPKDRFSAERLKGVDSTLKIQPAKLEDSAVYLCASRRNTGTGRTGELFFGEGSRLTVL.